This is a list of T cell receptor beta chains from one sample in a study of shared clonotypes between healthy human individuals. Generated by immunoSEQ multiplex PCR, the TCRdb table keeps only in-frame clones and is missing some. The sample lists approximately 980,000 clones, approximately 80% occurring once. Source material: memory CD4+ T cells sorted from blood. The receptor set was obtained from a young man in good health. The CDR3 runs from the conserved cysteine through the conserved F or W. Each record gives: V gene, D gene, clone size, J gene, CDR3 DNA, CDR3 protein. The D gene is left open where the match is weak. The size field is filled for only some rows; it gives once, few, many or a size class.

v_gene: TRBV2
d_gene: -
abundance: -
j_gene: TRBJ1-5
CDR3nt: TGTGCCAGCAGTGTTGACAGCATCTACTTCAATCAGCCCCAGCATTTT
CDR3aa: CASSVDSIYFNQPQHF

v_gene: TRBV7-9
d_gene: -
abundance: -
j_gene: TRBJ1-3
CDR3nt: TGTGCCAGCAGCCTTAGAGGACCCTTCTCTGGAAACACCATATATTTT
CDR3aa: CASSLRGPFSGNTIYF

v_gene: TRBV6-5
d_gene: -
abundance: -
j_gene: TRBJ1-2
CDR3nt: TGTGCCAGCAGTCCTGCGGGGGGGTGGGGCTACACCTTC
CDR3aa: CASSPAGGWGYTF

v_gene: TRBV5-1
d_gene: -
abundance: -
j_gene: TRBJ2-1
CDR3nt: TGCGCCAGCAGCTTGGGTCTAGTGAGCAATGAGCAGTTCTTC
CDR3aa: CASSLGLVSNEQFF

v_gene: TRBV19
d_gene: TRBD1
abundance: -
j_gene: TRBJ1-5
CDR3nt: TGTGCCAGTAGACCTCCGGGACAGGGGCTGGGTCAGCCCCAGCATTTT
CDR3aa: CASRPPGQGLGQPQHF

v_gene: TRBV30
d_gene: TRBD2
abundance: once
j_gene: TRBJ2-3
CDR3nt: TGTGCCTGGAGTGTAGGGAGGGGACTGGATACGCAGTATTTT
CDR3aa: CAWSVGRGLDTQYF

v_gene: TRBV27
d_gene: -
abundance: -
j_gene: TRBJ2-7
CDR3nt: TGTGCCAGCAGTTTGAAAGGGAGCTCCTACGAGCAGTACTTC
CDR3aa: CASSLKGSSYEQYF

v_gene: TRBV28
d_gene: TRBD1
abundance: -
j_gene: TRBJ1-2
CDR3nt: TGTGCCAGCAGCCAACAGGGGGCAGGAGGCTACACCTTC
CDR3aa: CASSQQGAGGYTF

v_gene: TRBV2
d_gene: TRBD1
abundance: -
j_gene: TRBJ2-7
CDR3nt: TGTGCCAGCAGTGTGGGGACAGAGATCTACGAGCAGTACTTC
CDR3aa: CASSVGTEIYEQYF

v_gene: TRBV5-6
d_gene: -
abundance: -
j_gene: TRBJ1-2
CDR3nt: TGTGCCAGCAGTCAGACAAGCGCACACTATGGCTACACCTTC
CDR3aa: CASSQTSAHYGYTF

v_gene: TRBV2
d_gene: TRBD1
abundance: -
j_gene: TRBJ2-3
CDR3nt: TGTGCCAGCGGACAGGGGGCGGGAGATACGCAGTATTTT
CDR3aa: CASGQGAGDTQYF

v_gene: TRBV30
d_gene: -
abundance: -
j_gene: TRBJ1-2
CDR3nt: TGTGCCTGGAGTCCCCCTCCGGGCTATGGCTACACCTTC
CDR3aa: CAWSPPPGYGYTF

v_gene: TRBV5-1
d_gene: TRBD1
abundance: -
j_gene: TRBJ2-6
CDR3nt: TGCGCCAGCAGTGGACAGGCGTCTGGGGCCAACGTCCTGACTTTC
CDR3aa: CASSGQASGANVLTF

v_gene: TRBV6-1
d_gene: TRBD1
abundance: -
j_gene: TRBJ1-2
CDR3nt: TGTGCCAGCAGGGATACAGGGGGCCTCTATGGCTACACCTTC
CDR3aa: CASRDTGGLYGYTF

v_gene: TRBV6-6
d_gene: TRBD1
abundance: -
j_gene: TRBJ2-7
CDR3nt: TGTGCCAGCAGGGACAGGGGACCCTACGAGCAGTACTTC
CDR3aa: CASRDRGPYEQYF

v_gene: TRBV6-1
d_gene: TRBD1
abundance: -
j_gene: TRBJ1-2
CDR3nt: TGTGCCAGCAGGCCACAGGGGACCTATGGCTACACCTTC
CDR3aa: CASRPQGTYGYTF

v_gene: TRBV30
d_gene: -
abundance: -
j_gene: TRBJ2-7
CDR3nt: TGTGCCTGGAGTGTACGGCGGGGTGCCTACGAGCAGTACTTC
CDR3aa: CAWSVRRGAYEQYF

v_gene: TRBV27
d_gene: -
abundance: -
j_gene: TRBJ2-2
CDR3nt: TGTGCCAGCAGTATCCGGACACCCCGAGGGACCGGGGAGCTGTTTTTT
CDR3aa: CASSIRTPRGTGELFF

v_gene: TRBV5-1
d_gene: -
abundance: -
j_gene: TRBJ2-7
CDR3nt: TGCGCCAGCAGCTTTAAGGGACCGTCCTACGAGCAGTACTTC
CDR3aa: CASSFKGPSYEQYF

v_gene: TRBV28
d_gene: TRBD1
abundance: -
j_gene: TRBJ2-3
CDR3nt: TGTGCCAGCAGATTGGGACAGCCCACAGATACGCAGTATTTT
CDR3aa: CASRLGQPTDTQYF

v_gene: TRBV5-1
d_gene: -
abundance: -
j_gene: TRBJ2-3
CDR3nt: TGCGCCAGCAGCTTCCGACAGGAGAGCACAGATACGCAGTATTTT
CDR3aa: CASSFRQESTDTQYF

v_gene: TRBV6-5
d_gene: -
abundance: -
j_gene: TRBJ2-6
CDR3nt: TGTGCCAGCAGGGATTTCTCTGGGGCCAACGTCCTGACTTTC
CDR3aa: CASRDFSGANVLTF

v_gene: TRBV5-1
d_gene: -
abundance: -
j_gene: TRBJ1-1
CDR3nt: TGCGCCAGCAGCTTAAAAGTATCAGGGAACACTGAAGCTTTCTTT
CDR3aa: CASSLKVSGNTEAFF

v_gene: TRBV29-1
d_gene: TRBD1
abundance: -
j_gene: TRBJ1-5
CDR3nt: TGCAGCGCCAGGACAGGGGGTAGCAATCAGCCCCAGCATTTT
CDR3aa: CSARTGGSNQPQHF

v_gene: TRBV7-2
d_gene: -
abundance: -
j_gene: TRBJ1-4
CDR3nt: TGTGCCAGCAGCCGTTTTAGTAGAACCGCAACTAATGAAAAACTGTTTTTT
CDR3aa: CASSRFSRTATNEKLFF

v_gene: TRBV9
d_gene: -
abundance: -
j_gene: TRBJ2-2
CDR3nt: TGTGCCAGCAGCGCTACGGCTGCGAACACCGGGGAGCTGTTTTTT
CDR3aa: CASSATAANTGELFF

v_gene: TRBV10-1
d_gene: TRBD2
abundance: -
j_gene: TRBJ2-1
CDR3nt: TGCGCCAGCAGTGAGTCCGTGACTAGCGGTTACAATGAGCAGTTCTTC
CDR3aa: CASSESVTSGYNEQFF

v_gene: TRBV2
d_gene: -
abundance: -
j_gene: TRBJ1-2
CDR3nt: TGTGCCAGCAGTGGCCGGGGTGGCTATGGCTACACCTTC
CDR3aa: CASSGRGGYGYTF

v_gene: TRBV9
d_gene: -
abundance: few
j_gene: TRBJ2-7
CDR3nt: TGTGCCAGCAGCGTAGGTTATCAACACACCTACGAGCAGTACTTC
CDR3aa: CASSVGYQHTYEQYF

v_gene: TRBV30
d_gene: TRBD1
abundance: -
j_gene: TRBJ2-7
CDR3nt: TGTGCCTGGAGTGTAGCGACAGGGGTCGAGCAGTACTTC
CDR3aa: CAWSVATGVEQYF

v_gene: TRBV6-1
d_gene: -
abundance: -
j_gene: TRBJ2-7
CDR3nt: TGTGCCAGCACCGTTATGTCTCTTAGCTCCTACGAGCAGTACTTC
CDR3aa: CASTVMSLSSYEQYF

v_gene: TRBV10-3
d_gene: TRBD1
abundance: -
j_gene: TRBJ1-1
CDR3nt: TGTGCCATCGAGCCTCAGGGGGACACTGAAGCTTTCTTT
CDR3aa: CAIEPQGDTEAFF